The T cell receptor (beta chain) described here comes from a study of blood T cell repertoires in COVID-19 (dated by TCRdb to 2020 to 2022). For context, the study as a whole: Collaborator samples came from the United States, Italy and Spain and covered acute and convalescent phases of COVID-19. The material from the prospective study consisted of cDNA or gDNA derived from T cells, B-cell-depleted T cells, or PBMCs. Subjects who had been exposed to COVID-19, were actively infected with it, or had recovered from it provided the deeply sampled blood TCRbeta repertoires that made up the dataset. The repertoires were made available in a free public database intended to serve as a resource for research on the immune response to SARS-CoV-2. Samples were obtained from the ongoing ImmuneRACE study (first 160 participants) and from over 1,000 subjects provided by 6 global collaborators. A de-identified subject ID, COVID-19 status, age in years and sex were almost always included in the sample metadata. Where HLA class I and class II types were available, the types were taken from metadata supplied by the sample provider, not from assay-based typing. What the authors observed across the whole study: How much clinical and demographic metadata was included differed by source and by participant, and the metadata was provided uncurated.

The immunoSEQ Assay, a bias-controlled multiplex PCR, was used to amplify TCRbeta CDR3 regions from genomic DNA. The paper's processing steps were these. The number of nucleated cells in each sample was estimated from the amplification of reference gene primers within the assay. To quantify the absolute abundance of each unique TCRbeta CDR3 rearrangement, sequence reads were collapsed and filtered. For each sample, productive Simpson clonality was calculated as the square root of Simpson's diversity index across productive rearrangements. In TCRdb, the immuneACCESS table is reduced to in-frame sequences with V and J assigned. These tables do not hold every clone; where another copy was compared, an unresolved V gene accounts for under half, and the others remain unexplained. V and J calls and clone size follow that table, whereas D and trimming were derived from the DNA. Here the sample has 150,000 to 200,000 clones; roughly 79% occur a single time. 26% of the sample is in the top ten clones.

Whole blood was collected in K2EDTA tubes by collaborating institutions according to the institutions' own protocols. For TCRbeta analysis, collaborator samples were shipped as frozen whole blood, as isolated PBMCs, or as DNA extracted from either sample type. The CDR3, cysteine through phenylalanine, is 16 amino acids long. CDR3 DNA only is kept here, 48 bases in frame from base 1. Trimmed from V: 3 bases; trimmed from J: 4 bases; junction bases lacking a gene match: 6. The germline V gene (reference sequence) gives CDR1 as SGHAT and CDR2 as FQDESV. To note about this clone: This clone's antigen is unknown. Base qualities are not at hand, and no much larger clone is one base apart.

The sample was peripheral blood. In this chain, TRBV11-1 is recombined with TRBJ2-1, and 10 bases in between align with TRBD2. The receptor was isolated from a woman in her seventies with acute or convalescent COVID-19. The nucleotide sequence reads as follows: TGTGCCAGCAGCTTGACCGGGACTAGCGAATACAATGAGCAGTTCTTC. This gives the protein CASSLTGTSEYNEQFF.